This T cell receptor (beta chain) came from a study of neoadjuvant anti-PD-1 for oral cavity cancer. Study information: Nivolumab at 3 mg/kg was mostly given biweekly, three to four doses, pre-surgery.

Details on this clone: No antigen is known for it.

Profiled with immunoSEQ multiplex PCR; TCRdb holds only in-frame clones, not every one. The sample holds some 61,000 clones, roughly 81% seen once. Whole-study results and caveats: Post-nivolumab, blood T cell clonality was significantly elevated in non-responders.

The CDR3 sequence is 16 residues long. Germline loops: CDR1 SGHDN, CDR2 FVKESK. V was pared by 0 bases and J by 0 bases, with 12 bases between. Sample time point: after neoadjuvant nivolumab, at surgical resection. The sample was PBMCs, taken after nivolumab (anti-PD-1) treatment. The TCR originated in a person aged 40 to 85 with oral cavity squamous cell carcinoma. The chain uses TRBV14 and TRBJ2-7; D gene unclear. The CDR3, as DNA: TGTGCCAGCAGCCAAGATTCCCTACCCTTCTCCTACGAGCAGTACTTC. Translating gives CASSQDSLPFSYEQYF.